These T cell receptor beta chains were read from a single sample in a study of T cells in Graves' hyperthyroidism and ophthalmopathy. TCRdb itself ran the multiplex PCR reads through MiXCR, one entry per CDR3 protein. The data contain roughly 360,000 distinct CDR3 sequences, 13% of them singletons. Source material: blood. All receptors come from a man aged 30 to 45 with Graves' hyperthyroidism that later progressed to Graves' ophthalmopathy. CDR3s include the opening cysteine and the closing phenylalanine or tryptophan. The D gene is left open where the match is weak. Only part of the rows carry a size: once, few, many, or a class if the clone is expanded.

CASRMDRDPRSWGYTF	TGCGCCAGCAGAATGGACAGGGACCCAAGGTCGTGGGGCTACACCTTC	TRBV5-1	TRBJ1-2	.	TRBD1
CASSPPSATSTDTQYF	TGTGCCAGCAGTCCGCCATCGGCGACGAGCACAGATACGCAGTATTTT	TRBV28	TRBJ2-3	many	.
CASSPDRLEEKLFF	TGCGCCAGCAGCCCCGACAGGTTAGAAGAAAAACTGTTTTTT	TRBV5-1	TRBJ1-4	many	.
CTSSSLPGQGARGPTEAFF	TGCACCAGCAGCTCACTCCCGGGACAGGGGGCGAGAGGACCCACTGAAGCTTTCTTT	TRBV5-1	TRBJ1-1	many	TRBD1
CASSSRWDRGYNEQFF	TGTGCCAGCAGCTCGAGGTGGGACAGGGGCTACAATGAGCAGTTCTTC	TRBV7-9	TRBJ2-1	many	TRBD1
CASSPTGGVGNEQFF	TGTGCCAGCAGCCCAACAGGCGGGGTCGGGAATGAGCAGTTCTTC	TRBV7-3	TRBJ2-1	.	.
CASSLGLGRSEPQHF	TGCGCCAGCAGCTTGGGTTTGGGTAGGTCAGAGCCCCAGCATTTT	TRBV5-1	TRBJ1-5	.	.
CASSQVKGTLGDTQYF	TGCGCCAGCAGCCAAGTGAAAGGGACATTAGGAGATACGCAGTATTTT	TRBV4-1	TRBJ2-3	few	.
CASSWGASGANVLTF	TGTGCCAGCAGTTGGGGGGCCTCTGGGGCCAACGTCCTGACTTTC	TRBV12-3/TRBV12-4	TRBJ2-6	.	.
CSGLAGDLTDTQYF	TGCAGTGGACTAGCGGGGGACTTAACAGATACGCAGTATTTT	TRBV20-1	TRBJ2-3	few	TRBD2
CASSYNIQNYGYTF	TGTGCCAGCAGCTATAATATCCAGAACTATGGCTACACCTTC	TRBV7-9	TRBJ1-2	.	.
CSARVQGGGSTDTQYF	TGCAGTGCTAGAGTTCAGGGGGGGGGAAGCACAGATACGCAGTATTTT	TRBV20-1	TRBJ2-3	many	.
CASIERGLSTDTQYF	TGTGCCAGCATTGAGAGGGGCCTAAGCACAGATACGCAGTATTTT	TRBV12-3/TRBV12-4	TRBJ2-3	many	.
CASSFSGGGGNEQFF	TGTGCCAGCAGCTTCAGCGGGGGGGGAGGCAATGAGCAGTTCTTC	TRBV9	TRBJ2-1	.	TRBD2
CASSLGQDTQYF	TGTGCCAGCAGCTTAGGCCAAGATACGCAGTATTTT	TRBV13	TRBJ2-3	many	.
CASSLTGTERIGYTF	TGTGCCAGCAGCTTGACCGGGACAGAAAGAATAGGCTACACCTTC	TRBV7-3	TRBJ1-2	many	TRBD1
CASTQDPSLWDNEQFF	TGTGCCAGCACCCAGGACCCTTCTCTCTGGGACAATGAGCAGTTCTTC	TRBV28	TRBJ2-1	many	.
CASSPQQYDPNTEAFF	TGCGCCAGCAGCCCACAACAATATGACCCGAACACTGAAGCTTTCTTT	TRBV4-1	TRBJ1-1	.	.
CASSELQNTEAFF	TGTGCCAGCAGTGAATTACAGAACACTGAAGCTTTCTTT	TRBV6-1	TRBJ1-1	many	.
CSVDRWIAGHQETQYF	TGCAGCGTTGATAGGTGGATAGCGGGGCACCAAGAGACCCAGTACTTC	TRBV29-1	TRBJ2-5	few	TRBD2
CASSRQGFTNQPQHF	TGTGCCAGCAGTCGACAGGGATTTACCAATCAGCCCCAGCATTTT	TRBV11-2	TRBJ1-5	many	TRBD1
CASSPSGVAGVDTQYF	TGTGCCAGCAGCCCCTCGGGGGTAGCGGGGGTAGATACGCAGTATTTT	TRBV7-2	TRBJ2-3	.	TRBD2
CASSVGGQSYEQYF	TGTGCCAGCAGCGTAGGGGGACAGTCCTACGAGCAGTACTTC	TRBV9	TRBJ2-7	few	TRBD1
CSVEFTANTEAFF	TGCAGCGTTGAATTTACAGCGAACACTGAAGCTTTCTTT	TRBV29-1	TRBJ1-1	many	.
CSARDRTSGGEQFF	TGCAGTGCTAGAGACCGGACTAGCGGGGGAGAGCAGTTCTTC	TRBV20-1	TRBJ2-1	.	TRBD2
CASRRQGAQHEQFF	TGTGCCAGTAGACGACAGGGGGCACAACATGAGCAGTTCTTC	TRBV19	TRBJ2-1	.	TRBD1
CAISESINSPLHF	TGTGCCATCAGTGAGTCGATAAATTCACCCCTCCACTTT	TRBV10-3	TRBJ1-6	many	.
CASSESGQVPGQYF	TGCGCCAGCAGTGAGTCCGGACAGGTTCCGGGGCAGTACTTC	TRBV10-1	TRBJ2-7	few	TRBD1
CASSYVILAGGHNTGELFF	TGTGCCAGCAGTTACGTGATACTAGCGGGGGGGCATAACACCGGGGAGCTGTTTTTT	TRBV6-5	TRBJ2-2	many	TRBD2
CASSGMTGSNQPQHF	TGTGCCAGCAGCGGGATGACAGGAAGCAATCAGCCCCAGCATTTT	TRBV6-1	TRBJ1-5	many	.
CASSDPSSADTQYF	TGTGCCAGCAGCGACCCCTCGAGCGCAGATACGCAGTATTTT	TRBV11-2	TRBJ2-3	many	.
CASRRPGQGKINYGYTF	TGTGCCAGCAGGAGACCGGGACAGGGGAAGATTAACTATGGCTACACCTTC	TRBV7-2	TRBJ1-2	many	TRBD1
CASHKSSYEQYF	TGTGCCAGCCATAAGAGCTCCTACGAGCAGTACTTC	TRBV18	TRBJ2-7	many	.
CASSLTATSSYEQYF	TGTGCCAGCAGCTTAACCGCGACGAGCTCCTACGAGCAGTACTTC	TRBV11-3	TRBJ2-7	many	.
CASSEEITGGTQPQHF	TGTGCCAGCAGTGAAGAAATCACAGGGGGCACTCAGCCCCAGCATTTT	TRBV2	TRBJ1-5	many	TRBD1
CASSYSRLVQETQYF	TGTGCCAGCAGTTACTCCAGACTAGTCCAAGAGACCCAGTACTTC	TRBV6-5	TRBJ2-5	many	.
CASSFWGGEGTYEQYF	TGTGCCAGCAGCTTCTGGGGAGGTGAGGGGACCTACGAGCAGTACTTC	TRBV11-2	TRBJ2-7	many	.